This entry lists 20 T cell receptor beta chains sequenced from one sample in a study of blood T cell repertoires in COVID-19. Clones were read by immunoSEQ multiplex PCR, and TCRdb kept only the in-frame ones, dropping some. The sample carries around 78,000 clones, 85% to 90% recorded once. Sequences were obtained from peripheral blood. These receptors were obtained from a man in his 70s with active or convalescent COVID-19.

V is TRBV7-2 and J is TRBJ2-2, with 7 positions matching TRBD1. CDR3 length equals 16 residues. CDR1 is SGHTA and CDR2 is FQGNSA in the germline V gene. V was pared by 5 bases and J by 1 base, with 7 bases of the junction left unmatched. The CDR3 region is CASSLAQGVNTGELFF. DNA of the CDR3: TGTGCCAGCAGCCTTGCCCAGGGGGTGAACACCGGGGAGCTGTTTTTT.

The gene calls are TRBV14 and TRBJ2-7, with 9 positions matching TRBD2. After removal of 5 bases from V and 3 bases from J, the junction contained 11 bases not matched to a gene. The length of the CDR3 is 16 residues. CDR1 is SGHDN, CDR2 FVKESK, per germline. The CDR3 nucleotides are TGTGCCAGCAGCTTCTTTGGGCGCGGGAGGGTCTACGAGCAGTACTTC. Protein sequence: CASSFFGRGRVYEQYF.

The chain couples TRBV24-1 to TRBJ2-3, with D possibly being TRBD2 (5 bases). CDR1 and CDR2 from the germline V gene are KGHDR and SFDVKD. V was cut by 4 bases and J by 6 bases, with 13 bases left in between. This CDR3 comprises 14 residues. The CDR3 DNA follows: TGTGCCACCAGTGACACCAGTGGCGGGGATACGCAGTATTTT. It translates to CATSDTSGGDTQYF.

The J gene is TRBJ2-7, the V gene TRBV28; TRBD1 agrees at 10 bases. The CDR3 length is 13 residues. The germline gives CDR1 MDHEN, CDR2 SYDVKM. V was clipped by 8 bases and J by 5 bases; unmatched bases: 6. CDR3 sequence reads: CASLPGQGNEQYF. CDR3 bases: TGTGCCAGCTTACCGGGACAGGGGAACGAGCAGTACTTC.

The rearrangement uses TRBV6-5 and TRBJ1-6, with 10 positions matching TRBD1. This CDR3 spans 15 amino acids. Trimming at V came to 10 bases and at J to 2 bases, leaving 5 bases not matched to a gene. Germline V gives CDR1 MNHEY, CDR2 SVGAGI. CDR3 amino acids: CATRDRGTYNSPLHF. The CDR3 DNA follows: TGTGCCACCAGGGACAGGGGAACCTATAATTCACCCCTCCACTTT.

This chain connects TRBV30 to TRBJ1-4; D not certain. V was clipped by 4 bases and J by 4 bases, with 10 bases between them. The germline V gene has CDR1 GTSNPN and CDR2 SVGIG (reference sequence). This CDR3 spans 13 amino acids. In DNA form, the CDR3 reads TGTGCCTGGACCCCGGGAAATAATGAAAAACTGTTTTTT. As protein: CAWTPGNNEKLFF.

The chain has TRBV5-6 and TRBJ1-6; D might be TRBD1 (5 bases). Germline loops: CDR1 SGHDT, CDR2 YYEEEE. The V gene lost 4 bases and the J gene lost 10 bases, with 15 bases spanning the gap. There are 14 residues in the CDR3. The CDR3 region has the DNA TGTGCCAGCAGCGAGGGAGGGGTTGTCTCACCCCTCCACTTT. It yields the protein CASSEGGVVSPLHF.

The chain links TRBV11-2 to TRBJ1-2, with D perhaps matching TRBD1 (5 bases). Per germline, CDR1 SGHAT and CDR2 FQNNGV. The CDR3 is 13 amino acids. V lost 6 bases, J lost 3 bases, and 11 bases lay in between. This CDR3 reads CASSWGSDYGYTF. In nucleotides, the CDR3 is TGTGCCAGCAGTTGGGGCAGTGACTATGGCTACACCTTC.

The chain has TRBV3-1 (or the pseudogene TRBV3-2) and TRBJ1-5; unclear D gene. The CDR3 covers 13 residues. Deletions cut 4 bases from V and 1 base from J, with 5 bases between. CDR1 is LGHDT, CDR2 YNNKEL, per germline (reference sequence). The CDR3 DNA sequence: TGTGCCAGCAGCCGGGCGAGCAATCAGCCCCAGCATTTT. Translated: CASSRASNQPQHF.

This sequence joins TRBV19 and TRBJ1-1; 9 nucleotides align to TRBD1. Looked up from germline, CDR1 is LNHDA and CDR2 is SQIVND (reference sequence). This CDR3 is 18 amino acids long. V trimming: 3 bases; J trimming: 0 bases; junction bases outside the gene matches: 11. The CDR3 sequence: CASSIFSGTGRLNTEAFF. DNA of the CDR3: TGTGCCAGTAGTATTTTCTCCGGGACAGGGCGTTTGAACACTGAAGCTTTCTTT.

The chain has TRBV6-5 and TRBJ2-1; possibly TRBD2 for D (6 bases). Germline V CDR1 and CDR2: MNHEY, SVGAGI. This CDR3 region has 14 residues. The germline V and J ends were trimmed by 5 bases and 4 bases, with 12 bases remaining between them. The CDR3: CASSRDWIYNEQFF. The CDR3 DNA sequence: TGTGCCAGCAGTCGGGACTGGATATACAATGAGCAGTTCTTC.

This clone was found once. In DNA, the CDR3 is TGTGCCAGCAGTTTATTGGCAGGGGCCTATGGCTACACCTTC. This sequence encodes CASSLLAGAYGYTF. This rearrangement joins TRBV28 to TRBJ1-2, with D maybe TRBD1 (6 bases). Trimming cost V 1 base and J 4 bases, with 10 bases left between them. From germline, CDR1 is MDHEN and CDR2 SYDVKM. The CDR3 sequence is 14 residues long.

The chain uses TRBV7-2 and TRBJ1-4, with 9 positions matching TRBD1. V lost 2 bases, J lost 8 bases, and 6 bases stayed unmatched. There are 15 residues in the CDR3. Germline CDR1 SGHTA, CDR2 FQGNSA. CDR3 nucleotide sequence: TGTGCCAGCAGCTTAACAGGGGGCGTTAGGGAAAAACTGTTTTTT. Protein product: CASSLTGGVREKLFF.

The chain links TRBV5-1 to TRBJ1-4; a weak D match, TRBD1 (6 bases). V was cut by 4 bases and J by 2 bases, with 15 bases left in between. This CDR3 has 16 residues. Germline CDR1 SGHRS, CDR2 YFSETQ. The CDR3 sequence: CASSGKMGATNEKLFF. Written as DNA, the CDR3 is TGCGCCAGCAGCGGAAAGATGGGGGCCACTAATGAAAAACTGTTTTTT.

This chain joins TRBV28 and TRBJ1-2; D may be TRBD1 (6 bases). Germline lookup yields CDR1 MDHEN and CDR2 SYDVKM. The CDR3 has 13 residues. The V end was cut by 6 bases, the J end by 7 bases, with 15 bases between. The DNA of the CDR3 is TGTGCCAGCAGGGACACCAGGGGCGGTGGCTACACCTTC. This encodes CASRDTRGGGYTF.

The chain carries TRBV4-1 and TRBJ2-3; TRBD2 is a possible D gene (6 bases). This CDR3 comprises 15 residues. Trimming took 0 bases from V and 3 from J, leaving 10 bases between them. Germline V gives CDR1 MGHRA, CDR2 YSYEKL. The CDR3 DNA follows: TGCGCCAGCAGCCAAGAAGCGGGCGGTACAGATACGCAGTATTTT. Residues: CASSQEAGGTDTQYF.

The V and J genes are TRBV6-6 and TRBJ1-3; D remains ambiguous. The CDR3 sequence is 13 residues long. Germline V gene data show CDR1 as MNHNY and CDR2 as SVGAGI (reference sequence). Trimming left V 8 bases short and J 4 bases short, with 12 bases between. The CDR3 region is CASGSATGNTIYF. DNA of the CDR3: TGTGCCAGCGGGTCGGCGACAGGAAACACCATATATTTT.

The gene calls are TRBV5-1 and TRBJ2-2; possible D gene TRBD1, 5 bases. The CDR3 sequence is 16 residues long. With 1 base removed from V and 6 bases from J, the gap between germline ends came to 16 bases. CDR1 and CDR2 (germline): SGHRS, YFSETQ. CDR3 in DNA: TGCGCCAGCAGCTTGCGGTGGCAGGGAAGGTCCGGGGAGCTGTTTTTT. Translated: CASSLRWQGRSGELFF.

V gene TRBV30 combines with J gene TRBJ1-6; 7 nucleotides line up with TRBD1. J lost 7 bases, V lost 3 bases, and 6 bases had no gene match. Germline V gene data show CDR1 as GTSNPN and CDR2 as SVGIG (reference sequence). The CDR3 spans 14 residues. CDR3: CAWSAGTANSPLHF. The CDR3 bases are TGTGCCTGGAGCGCCGGGACAGCGAATTCACCCCTCCACTTT.

This sequence joins TRBV10-3 and TRBJ1-2; the match to TRBD1 covers 8 bases. V was pared by 3 bases and J by 7 bases, with 7 bases of the junction left unmatched. CDR3 length: 14 amino acids. The V gene's germline CDR1 is ENHRY and CDR2 SYGVKD. The CDR3 region is CAISDFTGGSGYTF. The CDR3 region has the DNA TGTGCCATCAGTGATTTCACAGGGGGAAGTGGCTACACCTTC.